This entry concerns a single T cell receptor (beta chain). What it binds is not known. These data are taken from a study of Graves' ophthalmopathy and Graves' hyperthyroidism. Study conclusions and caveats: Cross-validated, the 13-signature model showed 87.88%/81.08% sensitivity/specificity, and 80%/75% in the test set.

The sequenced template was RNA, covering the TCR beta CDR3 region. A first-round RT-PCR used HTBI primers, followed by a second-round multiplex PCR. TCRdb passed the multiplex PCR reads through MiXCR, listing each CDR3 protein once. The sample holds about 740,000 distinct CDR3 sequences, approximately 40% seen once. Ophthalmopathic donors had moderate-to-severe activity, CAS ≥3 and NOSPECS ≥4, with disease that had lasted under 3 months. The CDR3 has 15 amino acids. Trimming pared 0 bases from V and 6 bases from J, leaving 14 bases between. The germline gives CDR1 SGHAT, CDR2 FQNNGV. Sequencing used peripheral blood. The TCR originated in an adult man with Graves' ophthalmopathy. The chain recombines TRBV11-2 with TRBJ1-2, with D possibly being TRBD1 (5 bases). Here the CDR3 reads CASSLEGAGIHGYTF. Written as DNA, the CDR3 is TGTGCCAGCAGCTTAGAAGGGGCGGGAATACATGGCTACACCTTC.